This T cell receptor beta chain derives from a study of Ad26.COV2.S vaccination and SARS-CoV-2 variants. As for the study in general: Recipients of Ad26.COV2.S got it intramuscularly, once or twice 56 days apart. Whole-study results and caveats: Recipients of vaccine and of placebo showed similar breadth of their non-spike TCR repertoires. Vaccinated individuals (as opposed to placebo recipients) had higher spike-specific TCR breadth.

In regard to this clone: The antigen remains unidentified.

This table comes from immunoSEQ multiplex PCR, and its TCRdb copy is limited to in-frame clones, with some not included. In the table there are 410,000 or so clones, 80% to 95% of which are singletons. This CDR3 region has 16 residues. Germline V gene sequence: CDR1 SGHAT, CDR2 FQNNGV. The J segment lost 4 bases and the V segment lost 1 base, leaving 6 bases of the junction unmatched. Treatment denoted: some 20 received Ad26.COV2.S at low or high dose, single or two shots; 5 received placebo; per-sample allocation not given. Samples came from day 63 after the first vaccine or placebo injection. The rearrangement joins TRBV11-2 to TRBJ1-5; 8 bases are shared with TRBD1. The TCR originated in a person aged 18-65 years who received the Ad26.COV2.S COVID-19 vaccine or a placebo. The input for sequencing was peripheral blood, taken in a trial of Ad26.COV2.S vaccine versus placebo. CDR3 residues: CASSLGSGGINQPQHF. CDR3 DNA sequence: TGTGCCAGCAGCTTAGGATCAGGGGGCATAAATCAGCCCCAGCATTTT.